This T cell receptor beta chain was recovered during a study of post-analysis software for immune sequencing data. Study summary: Secondary progressive, relapsing-remitting and progressive-relapsing multiple sclerosis were among the included disease courses.

The germline V gene has CDR1 SGHRS and CDR2 YFSETQ. V lost 0 bases to trimming and J lost 1 base, with 15 bases between them. The CDR3 covers 17 residues. Only a few counts were recorded for this clonotype. As yet, its antigen is unknown. Points from the study as a whole: F measure clustering grouped samples strongly by preparation batch. Elevated frequency relative to controls characterized 4 or 5 TRBV segments in patients, TRBV5-6, TRBV5-1 and TRBV20-1 among them.

Unique molecular identifiers were carried by the TCR beta cDNA libraries. TCRdb ran MiXCR on the PCR reads and lists one entry per CDR3 protein. The data hold hundreds of thousands of distinct CDR3 sequences, with roughly three fifths observed a single time. Sequencing was done on a sample of blood. The receptor's source is a girl aged 2-10 years with multiple sclerosis. The chain carries TRBV5-1 and TRBJ2-3; TRBD1 is a possible D gene (5 bases). The CDR3 DNA reads TGCGCCAGCAGCTTGGCCTCCGCGGTCAGGGGCACAGATACGCAGTATTTT. As protein: CASSLASAVRGTDTQYF.